This T cell receptor beta chain was documented in a study of patients and donors after allogeneic stem cell transplantation. TCRdb reanalysed the RT-PCR reads using MiXCR and keeps one entry per CDR3 protein. Found here are about 160,000 distinct CDR3 sequences, 30% of them singletons; the top ten hold roughly 3%. Germline V CDR1 and CDR2: KGHSH, LQKENI. The CDR3 has 16 residues. V was shortened by 0 bases and J by 5 bases, with 13 bases between the two germline ends. The TCR sequence derives from a human donor who was either an allogeneic HSCT recipient or a stem cell or donor lymphocyte infusion donor (not recorded which). It is not recorded whose cells these are; they may come from a transplant donor. The sequenced sample consisted of blood, either unsorted or a sorted T cell fraction (not recorded which). The J gene is TRBJ2-2, the V gene TRBV18; D call uncertain. DNA for the CDR3: TGTGCCAGCTCACCACCAAGGATATCGGGTACCGGGGAGCTGTTTTTT. It specifies CASSPPRISGTGELFF. Variable domain in full (rest from reference TRBV18 and TRBJ2-2): NAGVMQNPRHLVRRRGQEARLRCSPMKGHSHVYWYRQLPEEGLKFMVYLQKENIIDESGMPKERFSAEFPKEGPSILRIQQVVRGDSAAYFCASSPPRISGTGELFFGEGSRLTVL.